Below, 7 T cell receptor beta chains from the same sample are listed, as sequenced in a study of cytomegalovirus exposure and HLA in healthy donors. The PCR contained 60 Vbeta and 13 Jbeta primers. Generated by immunoSEQ multiplex PCR, the TCRdb table keeps only in-frame clones and is missing some. Found here are around 70,000 clones, 75% of them singletons; the top ten hold 9.5% to 15%. The sample comprised PBMCs. These receptor sequences come from a man aged 65 to 79 in good health and CMV-seronegative.

The chain couples TRBV7-2 to TRBJ2-5, with TRBD1 matching over 7 bases. Germline V lookup: CDR1 SGHTA, CDR2 FQGNSA. The length of the CDR3 is 15 residues. Trimming took 3 bases from V and 5 from J; bases not matched to a gene: 9. DNA of the CDR3: TGTGCCAGCAGCTTTGGGACAGCGCGAGGGGAGACCCAGTACTTC. This codes for CASSFGTARGETQYF.

There are a few counts of this clone. V usage is TRBV4-1 and J usage is TRBJ2-7, with 7 bases matching TRBD1. V dropped 1 base and J dropped 2; count of bases not matched to a gene: 5. This CDR3 is 15 amino acids long. Germline loops: CDR1 MGHRA, CDR2 YSYEKL. CDR3 loop: CASSQGTGAAYEQYF. CDR3 sequence (DNA): TGCGCCAGCAGCCAAGGGACAGGCGCCGCCTACGAGCAGTACTTC.

CDR3 amino acids: CASHRTSGGAADTQYF. The CDR3, as DNA: TGTGCCAGTCACCGGACTAGCGGGGGGGCAGCAGATACGCAGTATTTT. V usage is TRBV27 and J usage is TRBJ2-3, with TRBD2 identical over 15 bases. The CDR3 runs to 16 residues. Germline V gene lookup returns CDR1 MNHEY and CDR2 SMNVEV (reference sequence). The trim removed 9 bases at V and 4 bases at J, leaving 8 bases unmatched.

The chain is built from TRBV7-2 and TRBJ2-3, with 7 bases lining up with TRBD1. The CDR3 has 18 amino acids. CDR1 and CDR2 (germline): SGHTA, FQGNSA. J was trimmed by 2 bases and V by 2 bases; bases with no gene match: 13. The CDR3 DNA follows: TGTGCCAGCAGCTTACAACCCACCCAGAGGGGGCACACAGATACGCAGTATTTT. It is translated as CASSLQPTQRGHTDTQYF.

The chain carries TRBV5-4 and TRBJ2-5, with D unclear. Germline loops: CDR1 SGHNT, CDR2 YYREEE (reference sequence). The CDR3 contains 14 residues. V was cut by 4 bases and J by 0 bases, with 10 bases left in between. The CDR3 spells CASSAGMNQETQYF. The CDR3 bases are TGTGCCAGCAGCGCAGGTATGAACCAAGAGACCCAGTACTTC. Using reference TRBV5-4 and TRBJ2-5 for the parts outside the CDR3, the full variable domain is ETGVTQSPTHLIKTRGQQVTLRCSSQSGHNTVSWYQQALGQGPQFIFQYYREEENGRGNFPPRFSGLQFPNYSSELNVNALELDDSALYLCASSAGMNQETQYFGPGTRLLVL.

Only a few counts were recorded for this clone. This sequence joins TRBV7-2 and TRBJ1-4; maybe TRBD1 (6 bases). Looked up from germline, CDR1 is SGHTA and CDR2 is FQGNSA. Trimming shortened V by 1 base and J by 10 bases, and 10 bases separated the two germline ends. The CDR3 length is 13 residues. CDR3 sequence: CASSLDTGRKLFF. CDR3 in DNA: TGTGCCAGCAGCTTAGATACAGGGAGAAAACTGTTTTTT.

The chain carries TRBV7-8 and TRBJ1-1, with a weak D call TRBD1 (5 bases). The V gene lost 3 bases and the J gene lost 7 bases, with 15 bases spanning the gap. The CDR3 has 14 amino acids. The germline V gene encodes CDR1 SGHVS and CDR2 FQNEAQ. The CDR3 DNA reads TGTGCCAGCAGCTTCCAGGGCCCGATGGGTGAAGCTTTCTTT. Residues: CASSFQGPMGEAFF. Using reference TRBV7-8 and TRBJ1-1 for the parts outside the CDR3, the full variable domain is GAGVSQSPRYKVAKRGQDVALRCDPISGHVSLFWYQQALGQGPEFLTYFQNEAQLDKSGLPSDRFFAERPEGSVSTLKIQRTQQEDSAVYLCASSFQGPMGEAFFGQGTRLTVV.